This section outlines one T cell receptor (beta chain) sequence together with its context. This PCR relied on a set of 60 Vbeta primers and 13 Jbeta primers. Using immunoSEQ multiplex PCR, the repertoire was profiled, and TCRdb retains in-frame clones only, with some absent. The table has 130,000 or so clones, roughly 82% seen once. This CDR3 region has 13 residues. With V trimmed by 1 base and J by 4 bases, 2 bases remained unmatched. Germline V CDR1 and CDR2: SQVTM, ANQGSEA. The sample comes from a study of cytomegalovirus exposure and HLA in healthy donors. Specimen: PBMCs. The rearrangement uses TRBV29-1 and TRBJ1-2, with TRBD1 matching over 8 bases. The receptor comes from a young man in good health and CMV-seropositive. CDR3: CSVEGDRSYGYTF. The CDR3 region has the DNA TGCAGCGTTGAAGGGGACAGGAGCTATGGCTACACCTTC. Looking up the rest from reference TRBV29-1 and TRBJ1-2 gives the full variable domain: SAVISQKPSRDICQRGTSLTIQCQVDSQVTMMFWYRQQPGQSLTLIATANQGSEATYESGFVIDKFPISRPNLTFSTLTVSNMSPEDSSIYLCSVEGDRSYGYTFGSGTRLTVV.